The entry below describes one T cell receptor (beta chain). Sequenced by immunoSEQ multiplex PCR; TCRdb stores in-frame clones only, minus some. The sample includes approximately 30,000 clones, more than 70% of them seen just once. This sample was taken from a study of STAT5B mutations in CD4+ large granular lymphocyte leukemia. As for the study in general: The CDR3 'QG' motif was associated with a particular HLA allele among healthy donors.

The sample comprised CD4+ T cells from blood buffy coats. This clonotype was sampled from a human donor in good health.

The CDR3 loop reads CASSPPPLYNEQFF. The CDR3 coding sequence is TGTGCCAGCAGTCCTCCCCCCCTCTACAATGAGCAGTTCTTC. The gene calls are TRBV28 and TRBJ2-1, with D hard to call. Germline V gene data show CDR1 as MDHEN and CDR2 as SYDVKM. With 5 bases removed from V and 3 bases from J, the gap between germline ends came to 11 bases. The CDR3 consists of 14 residues. Variable domain in full (rest from reference TRBV28 and TRBJ2-1): DVKVTQSSRYLVKRTGEKVFLECVQDMDHENMFWYRQDPGLGLRLIYFSYDVKMKEKGDIPEGYSVSREKKERFSLILESASTNQTSMYLCASSPPPLYNEQFFGPGTRLTVL.